The clone carrying this T cell receptor beta chain was seen a handful of times. The antigen is not known. The study did not record CMV serostatus for this donor. This entry is derived from a study of cytomegalovirus exposure and HLA in healthy donors. Regarding the study as a whole: Most of the CMV-associated TCR beta chains (in a later analysis) appeared to be HLA-restricted.

The V gene lost 3 bases and the J gene lost 12 bases, with 14 bases spanning the gap. The CDR3 has 12 residues. CDR1 and CDR2 (germline): SEHNR, FQNEAQ (reference sequence). 13 Jbeta primers and 60 Vbeta primers were used for the PCR. The assay was immunoSEQ multiplex PCR, and TCRdb's table has in-frame clones only and misses some. The profile shows about 100,000 clones, roughly 60% of them singletons. V gene TRBV7-9 combines with J gene TRBJ1-1; no clear D gene. Sequencing input: PBMCs. The clonotype comes from a human donor in good health. Here the CDR3 reads CASSFAGAGTFF. CDR3 nucleotides: TGTGCCAGCAGCTTCGCAGGCGCGGGAACTTTCTTT.